The T cell receptor beta chain described here comes from a study of neurological immune-mediated disorders. Synthesis of cDNA was performed by 5'RACE using 10-nucleotide random UMIs. TCRdb fed the 5' RACE reads into MiXCR, producing one record per CDR3 protein. Of 25,000 to 35,000 distinct CDR3 sequences listed, 16% were seen once; the top ten hold 4.9%. This sample's time point: technical triplicate 3. There are many counts of this clonotype. V was trimmed by 2 bases and J by 8 bases, leaving 16 bases between them. The V gene's germline CDR1 is MNHNY and CDR2 SVGAGI (reference sequence). The CDR3 consists of 15 residues.

This TCR came from a female donor with HTLV-1-associated myelopathy (HAM/TSP). This rearrangement joins TRBV6-6 to TRBJ2-1; D is possibly TRBD1 (6 bases). Sample: CD4+ T cells from blood. The CDR3 bases are TGTGCCAGCAGTTACGACAGGTTATCGAGCCATGAGCAGTTCTTC. It encodes CASSYDRLSSHEQFF.